This T cell receptor beta chain originates from a study of blood T cell repertoires in COVID-19. Across the whole study: Whether acute or convalescent, the COVID-19 samples came from the United States, Italy and Spain. The cDNA or gDNA used as material had been derived from T cells, B-cell-depleted T cells, or PBMCs.

The assay was immunoSEQ multiplex PCR, and TCRdb's table has in-frame clones only and misses some. Among fewer than 200,000 clones listed, about nine tenths were seen once. V shed 5 bases and J 6 bases; nucleotides not matched to a gene: 10. The V gene's germline CDR1 is MDHEN and CDR2 SYDVKM. CDR3 length equals 16 residues. The chain couples TRBV28 to TRBJ2-1, with 10 bases matching TRBD2. The sequence was obtained from a man between 65 and 79 years old with active or convalescent COVID-19. Sequencing input: peripheral blood. The CDR3 protein is CASSPPSGRGGNEQFF. CDR3 DNA: TGTGCCAGCAGTCCACCGAGCGGGAGGGGGGGCAATGAGCAGTTCTTC. The variable domain in full, completed from reference TRBV28 and TRBJ2-1, reads DVKVTQSSRYLVKRTGEKVFLECVQDMDHENMFWYRQDPGLGLRLIYFSYDVKMKEKGDIPEGYSVSREKKERFSLILESASTNQTSMYLCASSPPSGRGGNEQFFGPGTRLTVL.